What follows are 20 T cell receptor beta chains derived from one specimen sequenced in a study of shared clonotypes between healthy human individuals. Libraries were prepared by immunoSEQ multiplex PCR; TCRdb keeps only in-frame clonotypes and omits some of them. This table holds over a million clones, about 77% found once. What was sequenced was memory CD4+ T cells sorted from blood. Subset of the sample: CD45RA-negative fraction. The receptors derive from a man younger than 35 in good health.

The chain recombines TRBV7-2 with TRBJ2-7; TRBD2 might be the D (6 bases). The ends were cut back, 5 bases at V and 3 bases at J, with 17 bases in the middle. Germline CDR1 is SGHTA and CDR2 is FQGNSA. The CDR3 totals 15 residues. The CDR3 region is CASSEAGMGYYEQYF. The CDR3 DNA is TGTGCCAGCAGCGAGGCGGGGATGGGTTACTACGAGCAGTACTTC.

This chain joins TRBV9 and TRBJ1-1; D not resolved. The germline CDR1 and CDR2 sequences are SGDLS and YYNGEE. CDR3 length: 13 amino acids. V dropped 4 bases and J dropped 0 bases, with 7 bases sitting between them. CDR3 region: CASSPQLNTEAFF. CDR3 in DNA: TGTGCCAGCAGCCCTCAGTTGAACACTGAAGCTTTCTTT.

This clone was recorded at least ten times. The chain is built from TRBV5-1 and TRBJ2-7; no clear D. This CDR3 region has 15 residues. Germline CDR1 and CDR2: SGHRS and YFSETQ. V was cut by 4 bases and J by 2 bases, with 16 bases left in between. CDR3 coding DNA: TGCGCCAGCAGCACCGGGCCTCCGCCTACCTACGAGCAGTACTTC. Amino acid sequence: CASSTGPPPTYEQYF.

The table lists this clone with many counts. The rearrangement uses TRBV29-1 and TRBJ2-7; 8 nucleotides match TRBD1. This CDR3 is 13 amino acids long. Germline CDR1 is SQVTM and CDR2 is ANQGSEA. Trimming removed 6 bases from V and 2 bases from J; junction bases left unmatched: 6. The CDR3 loop is CSVGQGQTYEQYF. CDR3 nucleotides: TGCAGCGTCGGACAGGGCCAGACCTACGAGCAGTACTTC.

CDR3 sequence: CASGRAEITGELFF. Written as DNA, the CDR3 is TGCGCCAGTGGTCGAGCGGAGATTACCGGGGAGCTGTTTTTT. The chain is built from TRBV5-1 and TRBJ2-2; D may be TRBD2 (5 bases). Looked up from germline, CDR1 is SGHRS and CDR2 is YFSETQ. Trimming pared 8 bases from V and 5 bases from J, leaving 16 bases between. The CDR3 extends over 14 amino acids. The full variable domain, in which reference TRBV5-1 and TRBJ2-2 provide the parts outside the CDR3, is KAGVTQTPRYLIKTRGQQVTLSCSPISGHRSVSWYQQTPGQGLQFLFEYFSETQRNKGNFPGRFSGRQFSNSRSEMNVSTLELGDSALYLCASGRAEITGELFFGEGSRLTVL.

The V gene is TRBV2, the J gene TRBJ2-2; 8 bases align to TRBD2. CDR3 length: 16 residues. J gave up 4 bases and V 7 bases, and 11 bases lay outside the gene matches. Germline values: CDR1 SNHLY, CDR2 FYNNEI. CDR3 sequence: CASTRGASGSTGELFF. The DNA for the CDR3 is TGTGCCAGCACCCGTGGGGCTAGCGGGTCCACCGGGGAGCTGTTTTTT.

The V call is TRBV30, the J call TRBJ2-5; D possibly matches TRBD1 or TRBD2 (5 bases each). The J call may not be correct, given that the DNA end is closer to TRBJ2-7. Germline V gene lookup returns CDR1 GTSNPN and CDR2 SVGIG (reference sequence). This CDR3 is 12 amino acids long. The DNA of the CDR3 is TGTGCCTGGTCGAGGGGTCACTACGAGCAGTACTTC. This encodes CAWSRGHYEQYF.

CDR3 nucleotide sequence: TGTGCCAGCAGTTACGCACAGGGCACTGAAGCTTTCTTT. Translation gives CASSYAQGTEAFF. The chain recombines TRBV6-6 with TRBJ1-1, with TRBD1 as a possible D gene (6 bases). Looked up from germline, CDR1 is MNHNY and CDR2 is SVGAGI (reference sequence). The CDR3 sequence is 13 residues long. V dropped 2 bases and J dropped 4 bases, with 8 bases sitting between them.

The chain carries TRBV5-6 and TRBJ2-7; unclear D gene. The V end lost 3 bases, the J end lost 0 bases, and 16 bases lay between the germline ends. CDR3 size: 16 residues. Germline lookup yields CDR1 SGHDT and CDR2 YYEEEE. The CDR3 loop reads CASSSELPKTSYEQYF. Here the CDR3 DNA reads TGTGCCAGCAGCTCCGAGTTACCAAAGACCTCCTACGAGCAGTACTTC.

CDR3 sequence (DNA): TGTGCCAGCAGCCAGGAAACGGGGAGCTCCTACGAGCAGTACTTC. This sequence encodes CASSQETGSSYEQYF. The chain combines TRBV6-6 with TRBJ2-7; tentative D call: TRBD2 (5 bases). Germline V gene sequence: CDR1 MNHNY, CDR2 SVGAGI (reference sequence). The CDR3 sequence is 15 residues long. The V gene lost 6 bases and the J gene lost 0 bases, with 15 bases spanning the gap.

The genes are TRBV4-1 and TRBJ2-3; D unresolved. Per germline, CDR1 MGHRA and CDR2 YSYEKL. V was shortened by 4 bases and J by 4 bases, with 21 bases between the two germline ends. This CDR3 is 17 amino acids long. CDR3 sequence (DNA): TGCGCCAGCAGCCTCGACTCCCCCCTATCTTTAGCAGATACGCAGTATTTT. Amino acids: CASSLDSPLSLADTQYF.

This clone came up many times. The CDR3 coding sequence is TGTGCCAGCAGTTCGGGCTATGGCTACACCTTC. Its translation is CASSSGYGYTF. The chain joins TRBV28 to TRBJ1-2; D gene unclear. CDR3 size: 11 residues. Trimming cost V 4 bases and J 4 bases, with 4 bases left between them. Germline CDR1 and CDR2: MDHEN and SYDVKM.

The chain has TRBV7-8 and TRBJ2-2; 8 bases fit TRBD2. CDR3 length: 14 residues. The germline gives CDR1 SGHVS, CDR2 FQNEAQ. V trimming: 5 bases; J trimming: 4 bases; junction bases outside the gene matches: 3. In DNA form, the CDR3 reads TGTGCCAGCAGCCAACGGGGGGGCACCGGGGAGCTGTTTTTT. It codes for CASSQRGGTGELFF.

V and J are TRBV28 and TRBJ1-6; D not resolved. Germline V CDR1 and CDR2: MDHEN, SYDVKM. This CDR3 is built from 14 residues. V gave up 5 bases and J gave up 5 bases, with 10 bases separating them. CDR3 region: CASSPASDNSPLHF. CDR3 sequence (DNA): TGTGCCAGCAGTCCCGCGTCGGATAATTCACCCCTCCACTTT. The variable domain in full, completed from reference TRBV28 and TRBJ1-6, reads DVKVTQSSRYLVKRTGEKVFLECVQDMDHENMFWYRQDPGLGLRLIYFSYDVKMKEKGDIPEGYSVSREKKERFSLILESASTNQTSMYLCASSPASDNSPLHFGNGTRLTVT.

The V call is TRBV5-1, the J call TRBJ1-4; 11 bases fit TRBD1. V shed 4 bases, J shed 7 bases, and the junction held 3 bases outside the gene matches. Germline assignment: CDR1 SGHRS and CDR2 YFSETQ. The CDR3 spans 14 residues. As DNA, the CDR3 is TGCGCCAGCAGCGAGGGACAGGGGGGTGAAAAACTGTTTTTT. Protein product: CASSEGQGGEKLFF.

Concerning this clone: A junction end diverges from the germline sequence, so it may reflect a read error. V and J are TRBV6-5 and TRBJ1-6; possibly TRBD1 for D (6 bases). Germline assignment: CDR1 MNHEY and CDR2 SVGAGI. This CDR3 is 15 amino acids long. The CDR3 bases are TGTGCCATCAGTGTAGGGGGCTCCTATAATTCACCCCTCCACTTT. Protein sequence: CAISVGGSYNSPLHF.

This clone has more than one count but fewer than ten. Within the sample, other DNA sequences also encode this same CDR3. The genes are TRBV9 and TRBJ1-2; 11 bases line up with TRBD1. Germline lookup yields CDR1 SGDLS and CDR2 YYNGEE. Trimming at V came to 2 bases and at J to 4 bases, leaving 1 base not matched to a gene. CDR3 size: 14 residues. Here the CDR3 reads CASSVGQGAYGYTF. As DNA, the CDR3 is TGTGCCAGCAGCGTTGGACAGGGGGCCTATGGCTACACCTTC.

The J gene is TRBJ2-7, the V gene TRBV5-6; 7 bases map to TRBD1. CDR1 is SGHDT, CDR2 YYEEEE, per germline. Trimming at V came to 0 bases and at J to 3 bases, leaving 15 bases not matched to a gene. The CDR3 consists of 18 residues. Here the CDR3 DNA reads TGTGCCAGCAGCTTGGTTTTTCGTCCCCGGGACAGAGACTACGAGCAGTACTTC. Amino acids: CASSLVFRPRDRDYEQYF.

This chain joins TRBV11-2 and TRBJ2-2; 9 nucleotides align to TRBD1. The germline CDR1 and CDR2 sequences are SGHAT and FQNNGV. J gave up 0 bases and V 5 bases, and 4 bases lay outside the gene matches. The CDR3 is made up of 16 amino acids. Here the CDR3 reads CASSVNRGPNTGELFF. CDR3 in DNA: TGTGCCAGCAGCGTTAACAGGGGGCCGAACACCGGGGAGCTGTTTTTT.

J is TRBJ2-7 and V is TRBV6-5; D remains unclear. Germline loops: CDR1 MNHEY, CDR2 SVGAGI. This CDR3 has 11 residues. With 10 bases removed from V and 3 bases from J, the gap between germline ends came to 10 bases. CDR3 sequence: CATSPSYEQYF. The CDR3 nucleotides are TGTGCCACCTCCCCCAGCTACGAGCAGTACTTC.